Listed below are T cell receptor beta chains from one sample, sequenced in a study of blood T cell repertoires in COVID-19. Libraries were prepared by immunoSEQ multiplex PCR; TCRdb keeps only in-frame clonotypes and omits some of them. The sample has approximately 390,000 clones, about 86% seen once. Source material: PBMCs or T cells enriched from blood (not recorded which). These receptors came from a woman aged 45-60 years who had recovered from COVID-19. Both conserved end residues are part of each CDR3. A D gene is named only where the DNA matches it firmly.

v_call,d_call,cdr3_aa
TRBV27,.,CASSFTGANVLTF
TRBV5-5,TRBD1,CASSLEGTGHNEQFF
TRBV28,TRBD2,CASSWGGVEETQYF
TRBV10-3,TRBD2,CAISEPLGGNEQFF
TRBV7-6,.,CASSEVLNTEAFF
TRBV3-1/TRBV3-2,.,CASSPGQSASPLHF
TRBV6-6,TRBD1,CASNDGTANYGYTF
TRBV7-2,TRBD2,CASSGRTSGGSGEQFF
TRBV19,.,CASSIGLGSEPQHF
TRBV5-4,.,CASSLVAGKETQYF
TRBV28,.,CATNQAKSQPQHF
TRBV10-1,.,CASSDVCSDGYTF
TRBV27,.,CASSLSPQGLGYTF
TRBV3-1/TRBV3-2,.,CASSQDFRGRGFYGYTF
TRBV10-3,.,CAISEGPSSYEQYF
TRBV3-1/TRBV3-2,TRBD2,CASSQLAGGREQYF
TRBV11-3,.,CASSLLPGAEAFF
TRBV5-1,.,CASRDIPNPGTGELFF
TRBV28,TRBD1,CASSLVARQGGYTF
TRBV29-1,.,CSVEDLGVGTEAFF
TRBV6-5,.,CASQTRLGGNQPQHF
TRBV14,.,CASSRGNGPGAEAFF
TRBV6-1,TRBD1,CASSKERTGPNEKLFF